A selection of T cell receptor beta chains follows, all from one sample in a study of identical twins. TCRdb used MiXCR to reprocess the 5' RACE reads, holding one entry per CDR3 protein. The sample contains 1.5 million to 2 million distinct CDR3 sequences, 32% of which appear only once. Material: cord blood. The receptors shown here come from a newborn girl in good health. The CDR3 runs from the conserved cysteine through the conserved F or W. D genes are given only for firm matches. Not every row has a clone size; where given, it reads once, few, many or a size class.

D gene	clone size	V gene	J gene	CDR3 DNA	CDR3 protein
TRBD2	once	TRBV7-9	TRBJ2-1	TGTGCCAGCAGCTTAGTCCCAGCGGGAGTTAATGAGCAGTTCTTC	CASSLVPAGVNEQFF
TRBD2	.	TRBV5-1	TRBJ2-3	TGCGCCAGCAGCTTCAGGACTAGCGGGAGGGGAGAGGGTACGCAGTATTTT	CASSFRTSGRGEGTQYF
TRBD1	.	TRBV18	TRBJ1-1	TGTGCCAGCTCACCTGACAGGGATGTCGCTTTCTTT	CASSPDRDVAFF
.	few	TRBV3-1	TRBJ2-5	TGTGCCAGCAGCCAAGGAGAGAGACAGGGACTTTTGCAGACCCAGTACTTC	CASSQGERQGLLQTQYF
.	.	TRBV2	TRBJ1-2	TGTGCCAGCAGTGAAGCGCTTCAGAGGAGCCTCTATGGCTACACCTTC	CASSEALQRSLYGYTF
.	few	TRBV21-1	TRBJ2-7	TGTGCCAGCAGCAAAGCGGTGGCGCTTTTTGGGACAGATTCCTACGAGCAGTACTTC	CASSKAVALFGTDSYEQYF
TRBD1	.	TRBV20-1	TRBJ1-2	TGCAGTGCTAGAGGGACAGGAAGGGGAGGCTACACCTTC	CSARGTGRGGYTF
TRBD1	.	TRBV4-1	TRBJ1-1	TGCGCCAGCAGCCGAACACAGGGGGCCACTGAAGCTTTCTTT	CASSRTQGATEAFF
.	.	TRBV2	TRBJ2-3	TGTGCCAGCAGTGAAGGGGCTGGTAGTACGACAGATACGCAGTATTTT	CASSEGAGSTTDTQYF
.	few	TRBV20-1	TRBJ2-7	TGCAGTGCTAGACAGCGGCTCAAACCCTACGAGCAGTACTTC	CSARQRLKPYEQYF
.	.	TRBV5-4	TRBJ1-2	TGTGCCAGCAGCTTGGAAAGTCGGGAGACGAGGGGCTACACCTTC	CASSLESRETRGYTF
TRBD2	.	TRBV20-1	TRBJ2-5	TGCAGTGGGGGAACGGGGGGTCTCCAAGAGACCCAGTACTTC	CSGGTGGLQETQYF
TRBD1	few	TRBV20-1	TRBJ2-1	TGCAGTGCTAGAGAGGGACAGGGTGGGCATGAGCAGTTCTTC	CSAREGQGGHEQFF
.	few	TRBV10-3	TRBJ2-3	TGTGCCATCAGTGACCTCGGGCGGGGCACAGATACGCAGTATTTT	CAISDLGRGTDTQYF
TRBD1	many	TRBV29-1	TRBJ1-2	TGCAGCGTTGAAGAGGACAGGGTCTATGGCTACACCTTC	CSVEEDRVYGYTF
TRBD1	.	TRBV5-1	TRBJ1-2	TGCGCCAGCAGCTCCACAGGGGGCTCTAACTATGGCTACACCTTC	CASSSTGGSNYGYTF